This T cell receptor beta chain was captured by sequencing in a study of identifying expanded T cells in peripheral blood. Trimming shortened V by 0 bases and J by 4 bases, and 10 bases separated the two germline ends. The CDR3 has 14 residues. The germline gives CDR1 SQVTM, CDR2 ANQGSEA. Collection occurred without any documented infections or immune events in donors. The table came from immunoSEQ multiplex PCR; TCRdb's copy has only in-frame clones and leaves some out. This table holds under 150,000 clones, 86% found once. The receptor comes from a person between 18 and 75 years old in good health. The chain combines TRBV29-1 with TRBJ1-3; no definite D call. The sample comprised blood. The CDR3 DNA follows: TGCAGCGTTGAAGATCCGGTCTCCGGAAACACCATATATTTT. Residues: CSVEDPVSGNTIYF.